The entry below gives a single T cell receptor beta chain sequence along with its context. What it binds is not known. This entry comes from a study of beta chain features in type 1 diabetes. Post-sort purity exceeded 98% for all sorted populations. Study observations and caveats: The question left open here concerned HLA type influencing TCRB rearrangement. An over-representation of cells with high TCR expression could result from cDNA sequencing.

The isolated RNA, all of it, was reverse transcribed, so expressed TCRB transcripts were what got sequenced. Sequencing was performed with immunoSEQ multiplex PCR; in TCRdb, only in-frame clones are kept and a portion is missing. The sample shows 200,000 to 250,000 clones, about 11% of them seen only once. Trimming took off 0 bases at V and 4 bases at J, with 9 bases between the two ends. The CDR3 consists of 14 residues. The germline CDR1 and CDR2 sequences are GTSNPN and SVGIG (reference sequence). V and J are TRBV30 and TRBJ1-4; possible D gene TRBD1, 5 bases. This clonotype originated in a man in his late teens or twenties in good health. The sequenced sample consisted of central memory CD4+ T cells from blood. Here the CDR3 reads CAWSVGRHNEKLFF. The CDR3 coding sequence is TGTGCCTGGAGTGTGGGACGGCATAATGAAAAACTGTTTTTT. Variable domain in full (rest from reference TRBV30 and TRBJ1-4): SQTIHQWPATLVQPVGSPLSLECTVEGTSNPNLYWYRQAAGRGLQLLFYSVGIGQISSEVPQNLSASRPQDRQFILSSKKLLLSDSGFYLCAWSVGRHNEKLFFGSGTQLSVL.